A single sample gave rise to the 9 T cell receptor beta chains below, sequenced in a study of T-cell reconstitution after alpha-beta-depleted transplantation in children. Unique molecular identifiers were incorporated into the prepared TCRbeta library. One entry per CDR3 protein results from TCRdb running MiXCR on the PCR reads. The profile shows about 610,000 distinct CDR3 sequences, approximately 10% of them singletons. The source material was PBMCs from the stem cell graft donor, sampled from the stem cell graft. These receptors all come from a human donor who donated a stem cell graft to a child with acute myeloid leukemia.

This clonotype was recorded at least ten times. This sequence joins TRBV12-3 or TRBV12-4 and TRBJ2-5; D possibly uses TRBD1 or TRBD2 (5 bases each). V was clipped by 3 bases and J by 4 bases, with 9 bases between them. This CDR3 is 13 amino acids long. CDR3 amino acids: CASSFSGTETQYF. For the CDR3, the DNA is TGTGCCAGCAGTTTCTCCGGGACAGAGACCCAGTACTTC.

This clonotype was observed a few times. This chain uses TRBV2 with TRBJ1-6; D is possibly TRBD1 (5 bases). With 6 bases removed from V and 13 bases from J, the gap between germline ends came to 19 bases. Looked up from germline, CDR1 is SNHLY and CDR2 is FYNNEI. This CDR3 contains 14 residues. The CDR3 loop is CASRRRDGEGPLHF. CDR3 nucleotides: TGTGCCAGCAGACGCCGGGACGGAGAGGGCCCCCTCCACTTT.

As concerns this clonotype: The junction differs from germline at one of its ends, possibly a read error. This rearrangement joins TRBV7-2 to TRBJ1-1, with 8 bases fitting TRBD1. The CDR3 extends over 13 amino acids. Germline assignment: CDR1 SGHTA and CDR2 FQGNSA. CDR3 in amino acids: CAGRGQGGTEAFF. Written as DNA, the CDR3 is TGTGCCGGCAGGGGGCAGGGTGGCACTGAAGCTTTCTTT.

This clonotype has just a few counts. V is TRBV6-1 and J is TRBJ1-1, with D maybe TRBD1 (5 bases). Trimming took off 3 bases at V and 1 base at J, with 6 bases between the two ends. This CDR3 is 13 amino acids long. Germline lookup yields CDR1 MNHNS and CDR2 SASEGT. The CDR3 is CASSEGPNTEAFF. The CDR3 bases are TGTGCCAGCAGTGAGGGGCCGAACACTGAAGCTTTCTTT.

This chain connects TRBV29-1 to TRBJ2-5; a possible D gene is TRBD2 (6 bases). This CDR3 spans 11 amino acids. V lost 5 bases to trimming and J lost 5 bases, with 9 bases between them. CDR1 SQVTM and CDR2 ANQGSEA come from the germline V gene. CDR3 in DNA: TGCAGCGTTCGAGCGGGCGAGACCCAGTACTTC. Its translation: CSVRAGETQYF.

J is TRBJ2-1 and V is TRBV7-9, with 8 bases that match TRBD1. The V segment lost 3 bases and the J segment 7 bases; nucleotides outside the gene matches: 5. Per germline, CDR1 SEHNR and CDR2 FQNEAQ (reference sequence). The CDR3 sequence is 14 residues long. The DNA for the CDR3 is TGTGCCAGCAGCTTCAGACAGGGGTCAAATGAGCAGTTCTTC. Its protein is CASSFRQGSNEQFF.

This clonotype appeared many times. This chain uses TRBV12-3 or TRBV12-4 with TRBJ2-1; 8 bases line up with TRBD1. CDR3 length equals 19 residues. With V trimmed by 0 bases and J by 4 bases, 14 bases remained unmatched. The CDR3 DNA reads TGTGCCAGCAGTTTAGCGCAGGGGGCGCGTGTAGTTGGATACAATGAGCAGTTCTTC. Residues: CASSLAQGARVVGYNEQFF.

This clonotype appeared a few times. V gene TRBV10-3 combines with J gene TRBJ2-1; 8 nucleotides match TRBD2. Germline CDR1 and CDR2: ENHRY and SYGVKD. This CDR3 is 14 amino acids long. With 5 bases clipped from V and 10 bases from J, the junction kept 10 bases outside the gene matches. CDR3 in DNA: TGTGCCATCAGTTCGACTAGCGTCGGAGAGGAGCAGTTCTTC. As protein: CAISSTSVGEEQFF.

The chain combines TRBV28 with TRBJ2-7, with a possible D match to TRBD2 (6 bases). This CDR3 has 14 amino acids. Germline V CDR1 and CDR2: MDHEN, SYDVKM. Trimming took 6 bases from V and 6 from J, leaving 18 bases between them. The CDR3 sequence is CASRPGLLFPEQYF. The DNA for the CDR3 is TGTGCCAGCAGGCCGGGACTTTTATTCCCCGAGCAGTACTTC. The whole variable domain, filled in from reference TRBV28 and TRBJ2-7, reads DVKVTQSSRYLVKRTGEKVFLECVQDMDHENMFWYRQDPGLGLRLIYFSYDVKMKEKGDIPEGYSVSREKKERFSLILESASTNQTSMYLCASRPGLLFPEQYFGPGTRLTVT.